These 22 T cell receptor beta chains were sequenced from one sample in a study of Ad26.COV2.S vaccination and SARS-CoV-2 variants. Stated treatment: approximately 18 received Ad26.COV2.S at low or high dose, single or two shots; about 5 received placebo; per-sample allocation not given. Collection of samples fell on day 63 after the first vaccine or placebo injection. Using immunoSEQ multiplex PCR, the repertoire was profiled, and TCRdb retains in-frame clones only, with some absent. The table shows 400,000 to 500,000 clones, with 88% occurring only once. The sample here was peripheral blood, taken in a trial of Ad26.COV2.S vaccine versus placebo. The source is a person aged 18-65 years who received the Ad26.COV2.S COVID-19 vaccine or a placebo.

The J gene is TRBJ2-7, the V gene TRBV14; D remains ambiguous. Deletions cut 4 bases from V and 0 bases from J, with 10 bases between. Germline V CDR1 and CDR2: SGHDN, FVKESK. There are 14 residues in the CDR3. DNA of the CDR3: TGTGCCAGCAGCCTCAGTTCGGTCTCCTACGAGCAGTACTTC. Protein sequence: CASSLSSVSYEQYF. Supplemented by reference TRBV14 and TRBJ2-7, the full variable domain reads EAGVTQFPSHSVIEKGQTVTLRCDPISGHDNLYWYRRVMGKEIKFLLHFVKESKQDESGMPNNRFLAERTGGTYSTLKVQPAELEDSGVYFCASSLSSVSYEQYFGPGTRLTVT.

The genes are TRBV2 and TRBJ1-1; 10 positions match TRBD1. The length of the CDR3 is 13 residues. V lost 6 bases, J lost 3 bases, and 1 base stayed unmatched. Germline-derived CDR1 and CDR2 are SNHLY and FYNNEI. The CDR3 here is CASSGTGDTEAFF. The CDR3, as DNA: TGTGCCAGCAGCGGGACAGGGGACACTGAAGCTTTCTTT.

The chain recombines TRBV7-2 with TRBJ1-5, with 7 bases lining up with TRBD1. Losses at the gene ends were 2 bases for V and 0 bases for J; bases not matched to a gene: 13. The CDR3 runs 19 residues. CDR1 and CDR2 (germline): SGHTA, FQGNSA. CDR3 DNA: TGTGCCAGCAGCTTAAAGTTGACAGGGCTGTCCTATAGCAATCAGCCCCAGCATTTT. Its translation is CASSLKLTGLSYSNQPQHF. Filled out from reference TRBV7-2 and TRBJ1-5, the complete variable domain reads GAGVSQSPSNKVTEKGKDVELRCDPISGHTALYWYRQSLGQGLEFLIYFQGNSAPDKSGLPSDRFSAERTGGSVSTLTIQRTQQEDSAVYLCASSLKLTGLSYSNQPQHFGDGTRLSIL.

The V call is TRBV14, the J call TRBJ2-5; D gene ambiguous. Trimming took off 1 base at V and 5 bases at J, with 8 bases between the two ends. The CDR3 loop spans 13 amino acids. In germline, CDR1 is SGHDN, CDR2 FVKESK. CDR3 in DNA: TGTGCCAGCAGCCAAGGAAGGGTTGAGACCCAGTACTTC. Translated, it gives CASSQGRVETQYF.

The chain employs TRBV12-3 or TRBV12-4 and TRBJ2-7; D not certain. This CDR3 region has 13 residues. V was shortened by 3 bases and J by 2 bases, with 8 bases between the two germline ends. The CDR3 loop reads CASSFSATYEQYF. The CDR3 coding sequence is TGTGCCAGCAGTTTTTCAGCAACCTACGAGCAGTACTTC.

The CDR3 loop is CASSLGLPLSNQPQHF. The CDR3 bases are TGTGCCAGCAGTCTAGGCCTTCCTCTTAGCAATCAGCCCCAGCATTTT. The genes are TRBV28 and TRBJ1-5, with unresolved D. The CDR3 sequence is 16 residues long. Germline V gene sequence: CDR1 MDHEN, CDR2 SYDVKM. V shed 5 bases and J shed 0 bases, with 14 bases lying between them.

As concerns this clone: This specimen includes other DNA sequences encoding the same CDR3. V usage is TRBV5-6 and J usage is TRBJ2-3, with unresolved D. Germline V gene sequence: CDR1 SGHDT, CDR2 YYEEEE. Trimming shortened V by 1 base and J by 0 bases, and 3 bases separated the two germline ends. This CDR3 spans 13 amino acids. In DNA form, the CDR3 reads TGTGCCAGCAGCTTGACTAGCACAGATACGCAGTATTTT. Protein sequence: CASSLTSTDTQYF.

The J gene is TRBJ1-2, the V gene TRBV18; 7 bases map to TRBD1. This CDR3 comprises 15 residues. V was clipped by 1 base and J by 2 bases; unmatched bases: 4. Germline loops: CDR1 KGHSH, CDR2 LQKENI. For the CDR3, the DNA is TGTGCCAGCTCACCACTGGCAGGGGGAAACTATGGCTACACCTTC. Its translation: CASSPLAGGNYGYTF.

V is TRBV6-6 and J is TRBJ1-1; 9 positions agree with TRBD1. The germline gives CDR1 MNHNY, CDR2 SVGAGI (reference sequence). The J segment lost 2 bases and the V segment lost 2 bases, leaving 3 bases of the junction unmatched. The CDR3 is 15 residues long. CDR3 DNA sequence: TGTGCCAGCAGTTACCCGGGACAGGGTAACACTGAAGCTTTCTTT. As protein: CASSYPGQGNTEAFF.

The chain uses TRBV6-5 and TRBJ2-2; no reliable D call. Germline V gives CDR1 MNHEY, CDR2 SVGAGI. The CDR3 covers 13 residues. In DNA form, the CDR3 reads TGTGCTCATGGACCGCCGGGCCCCGGGGAGCTGTTTTTT. Translation gives CAHGPPGPGELFF.

The V and J genes are TRBV29-1 and TRBJ2-7; 11 bases are a match to TRBD1. The CDR3 totals 13 residues. Unmatched junction bases numbered 5, after V lost 7 bases and J lost 3 bases. CDR1 is SQVTM and CDR2 is ANQGSEA in the germline V gene. The CDR3 protein is CSASGTGGYEQYF. CDR3 in DNA: TGCAGCGCCTCCGGGACAGGGGGCTACGAGCAGTACTTC.

The rearrangement uses TRBV9 and TRBJ2-2; TRBD1 is a possible D gene (6 bases). CDR1 and CDR2 from the germline V gene are SGDLS and YYNGEE. The CDR3 consists of 19 residues. Trimming took off 4 bases at V and 2 bases at J, with 24 bases between the two ends. The CDR3 nucleotides read TGTGCCAGCAGCCACCCGGGACACAATACCTCTCCAAACACCGGGGAGCTGTTTTTT. It is translated as CASSHPGHNTSPNTGELFF. Full variable domain (outside the CDR3, taken from reference TRBV9 and TRBJ2-2): DSGVTQTPKHLITATGQRVTLRCSPRSGDLSVYWYQQSLDQGLQFLIQYYNGEERAKGNILERFSAQQFPDLHSELNLSSLELGDSALYFCASSHPGHNTSPNTGELFFGEGSRLTVL.

The chain carries TRBV28 and TRBJ1-2, with 8 bases matching TRBD1. Trimming at V came to 7 bases and at J to 8 bases, leaving 6 bases not matched to a gene. Germline V gene sequence: CDR1 MDHEN, CDR2 SYDVKM. CDR3 length equals 12 residues. The CDR3 region is CASTRTGQGYTF. CDR3 bases: TGTGCCAGCACGCGGACAGGGCAAGGCTACACCTTC.

The chain links TRBV2 to TRBJ2-1; the D gene is possibly TRBD2 (5 bases). The ends were cut back, 6 bases at V and 4 bases at J, with 16 bases in the middle. CDR3 length equals 15 residues. Germline V gene lookup returns CDR1 SNHLY and CDR2 FYNNEI. Here the CDR3 reads CASSPPSGSYNEQFF. Here the CDR3 DNA reads TGTGCCAGCAGCCCCCCCAGCGGTTCTTACAATGAGCAGTTCTTC.

In this sample, this clone turned up once. V is TRBV14 and J is TRBJ1-4; a possible D gene is TRBD1 (6 bases). The V gene lost 4 bases and the J gene lost 9 bases, with 21 bases spanning the gap. The CDR3 covers 16 residues. CDR1 SGHDN and CDR2 FVKESK come from the germline V gene. CDR3 region: CASSPPFGTKKQKLFF. CDR3 in DNA: TGTGCCAGCAGCCCCCCCTTCGGGACAAAGAAACAAAAACTGTTTTTT.

This clone showed up just a few times. The rearrangement joins TRBV2 to TRBJ1-1, with D uncertain. V was clipped by 8 bases and J by 1 base, with 11 bases between them. In germline, CDR1 is SNHLY, CDR2 FYNNEI. This CDR3 region has 13 residues. The chain's CDR3 is CASLVGRNTEAFF. The CDR3, as DNA: TGTGCCAGCCTGGTTGGCAGGAACACTGAAGCTTTCTTT.

This CDR3 reads CASSFHRGQGTEAFF. CDR3 coding DNA: TGTGCCAGCAGCTTCCACAGGGGGCAGGGCACTGAAGCTTTCTTT. The chain employs TRBV7-9 and TRBJ1-1, with TRBD1 matching over 9 bases. The CDR3 covers 15 residues. With 3 bases clipped from V and 4 bases from J, the junction kept 6 bases outside the gene matches. Germline values: CDR1 SEHNR, CDR2 FQNEAQ (reference sequence).

The V call is TRBV11-2, the J call TRBJ2-1; 8 bases fit TRBD2. The CDR3 runs 15 residues. CDR1 and CDR2 from the germline V gene are SGHAT and FQNNGV. V lost 2 bases, J lost 9 bases, and 9 bases stayed unmatched. CDR3 region: CASSLPGGTSGEQFF. CDR3 sequence (DNA): TGTGCCAGCAGCTTACCAGGAGGGACTAGTGGTGAGCAGTTCTTC. Full variable domain (remainder filled in from reference TRBV11-2 and TRBJ2-1): EAGVAQSPRYKIIEKRQSVAFWCNPISGHATLYWYQQILGQGPKLLIQFQNNGVVDDSQLPKDRFSAERLKGVDSTLKIQPAKLEDSAVYLCASSLPGGTSGEQFFGPGTRLTVL.

V and J are TRBV6-2 or TRBV6-3 and TRBJ1-5; D is perhaps TRBD1 (6 bases). Germline assignment: CDR1 MNHEY and CDR2 SVGEGT. The ends were cut back, 1 base at V and 6 bases at J, with 10 bases in the middle. The CDR3 is 14 amino acids. CDR3 region: CASSYFGGRQPQHF. The CDR3 bases are TGTGCCAGCAGTTACTTTGGGGGGCGTCAGCCCCAGCATTTT.

V usage is TRBV30 and J usage is TRBJ2-1; TRBD2 aligns across 11 bases. The V gene's germline CDR1 is GTSNPN and CDR2 SVGIG (reference sequence). After removal of 1 base from V and 8 bases from J, the junction contained 4 bases not matched to a gene. The CDR3 sequence is 14 residues long. CDR3 DNA sequence: TGTGCCTGGAGTGGTCTAGCGGGGGGTCATGAGCAGTTCTTC. Its protein product is CAWSGLAGGHEQFF.

The V call is TRBV15, the J call TRBJ1-6, with D hard to call. The CDR3 is 16 residues long. Germline CDR1 reads LNHNV; CDR2 reads YYDKDF (reference sequence). V was shortened by 0 bases and J by 5 bases, with 11 bases between the two germline ends. CDR3 nucleotide sequence: TGTGCCACCAGCAGAGATCGGTGGCAGGATAATTCACCCCTCCACTTT. It yields the protein CATSRDRWQDNSPLHF.

The chain joins TRBV12-3 or TRBV12-4 to TRBJ2-4; D ambiguous. The CDR3 has 12 amino acids. V was pared by 8 bases and J by 4 bases, with 9 bases between. CDR3 DNA: TGTGCCAGCCTCGATGGGAAAAACATTCAGTACTTC. It specifies CASLDGKNIQYF.